These 10 T cell receptor beta chains were all obtained from the same sample, sequenced in a study of blood T cell repertoires in COVID-19. TCRdb's table, derived via immunoSEQ multiplex PCR, lists solely in-frame clones and lacks some. This table holds about 270,000 clones, 86% found once. Sequencing was carried out using peripheral blood. All receptors derive from a woman older than 75 with COVID-19, enrolled during active disease.

The V gene is TRBV27, the J gene TRBJ1-2, with TRBD1 identical over 7 bases. With 5 bases clipped from V and 2 bases from J, the junction kept 8 bases outside the gene matches. Germline V CDR1 and CDR2: MNHEY, SMNVEV (reference sequence). This CDR3 contains 15 residues. The CDR3 nucleotides read TGTGCCAGCAGTCCCACCACGACAGGGAACTATGGCTACACCTTC. Residues: CASSPTTTGNYGYTF.

The chain carries TRBV10-2 and TRBJ1-5; D is uncertain. Per germline, CDR1 WSHSY and CDR2 SAAADI. This CDR3 comprises 13 residues. Trimming cost V 4 bases and J 8 bases, with 12 bases left between them. This CDR3 is CASSAGRIEPQHF. CDR3 DNA: TGCGCCAGCAGTGCGGGGAGGATAGAGCCCCAGCATTTT.

V is TRBV7-2 and J is TRBJ1-5, with D unclear. Germline-derived CDR1 and CDR2 are SGHTA and FQGNSA. V was cut by 1 base and J by 9 bases, with 10 bases left in between. The CDR3 extends over 13 amino acids. In nucleotides, the CDR3 is TGTGCCAGCAGCTTAGGATGGGCCGGGCCCCAGCATTTT. The encoded protein is CASSLGWAGPQHF.

V gene TRBV7-3 combines with J gene TRBJ2-2; 7 bases fit TRBD1. The CDR3 is 16 residues long. The germline V gene encodes CDR1 SGHTA and CDR2 FQGTGA. J was trimmed by 0 bases and V by 3 bases; bases with no gene match: 4. This chain's CDR3 is CASSFSGTANTGELFF. The CDR3 region has the DNA TGTGCCAGCAGCTTCTCCGGGACAGCGAACACCGGGGAGCTGTTTTTT.

In DNA form, the CDR3 reads TGTGCCAGCAGTTATCAGGGGACCGCAACTAATGAAAAACTGTTTTTT. It codes for CASSYQGTATNEKLFF. This chain links TRBV7-8 with TRBJ1-4; possibly TRBD1 for D (6 bases). The V gene's germline CDR1 is SGHVS and CDR2 FQNEAQ. V lost 6 bases, J lost 0 bases, and 14 bases lay in between. This CDR3 comprises 16 residues.

The chain is built from TRBV9 and TRBJ2-2; 7 nucleotides line up with TRBD2. J was trimmed by 0 bases and V by 2 bases; bases with no gene match: 7. Germline values: CDR1 SGDLS, CDR2 YYNGEE. The CDR3 has 17 amino acids. CDR3 sequence (DNA): TGTGCCAGCAGCGTTTCGGGTGCGGGAGCGAACACCGGGGAGCTGTTTTTT. This encodes CASSVSGAGANTGELFF.

This chain uses TRBV19 with TRBJ2-1; D may be TRBD1 (6 bases). Deletions cut 5 bases from V and 0 bases from J, with 14 bases between. The V gene's germline CDR1 is LNHDA and CDR2 SQIVND (reference sequence). CDR3 length: 16 amino acids. The CDR3 loop is CASSSMGASSYNEQFF. CDR3 coding DNA: TGTGCCAGTAGTTCGATGGGGGCGAGCTCCTACAATGAGCAGTTCTTC.

This sequence joins TRBV7-9 and TRBJ1-4, with 11 bases that match TRBD1. V trimming: 3 bases; J trimming: 8 bases; junction bases outside the gene matches: 5. Germline CDR1 is SEHNR and CDR2 is FQNEAQ (reference sequence). This CDR3 region has 15 residues. The CDR3 spells CASSFSGTGGEKLFF. The CDR3 DNA follows: TGTGCCAGCAGCTTTTCCGGGACAGGGGGAGAAAAACTGTTTTTT.

This chain links TRBV2 with TRBJ1-1, with 12 bases identical to TRBD1. Losses at the gene ends were 7 bases for V and 4 bases for J; bases not matched to a gene: 7. The CDR3 runs 15 residues. The germline V gene has CDR1 SNHLY and CDR2 FYNNEI. The CDR3 region has the DNA TGTGCCAGCACTAGGGACAGGGGGCAGGTCACTGAAGCTTTCTTT. This encodes CASTRDRGQVTEAFF.

The gene calls are TRBV7-8 and TRBJ1-3; D remains ambiguous. The germline V gene encodes CDR1 SGHVS and CDR2 FQNEAQ. The CDR3 is made up of 15 amino acids. With 1 base removed from V and 2 bases from J, the gap between germline ends came to 9 bases. CDR3 loop: CASSLEGGTGNTIYF. The CDR3 nucleotides are TGTGCCAGCAGCTTAGAAGGCGGGACTGGAAACACCATATATTTT.